This passage covers 15 T cell receptor beta chains from one sample sequenced in a study of CD8+ T cells in alopecia areata. RNA, once extracted, was reverse transcribed into cDNA for use as the sequencing template. The repertoire was sequenced with immunoSEQ multiplex PCR; TCRdb's copy has only in-frame clones and lacks some. The data show approximately 1,500 clones, none appearing only once, with 35% held by the ten largest. Source material: lesional skin. Receptors were obtained from a C3H/HeJ mouse with alopecia areata. The MHC haplotype of the strain is H2-k.

In its sample, this clone is medium-sized. TCRdb and the translated DNA give different amino acids at residue 12; the protein presented here is the one translated from the DNA. Germline and genes: mouse. Read sequence stops 3 residues before the CDR3 end, and the germline J gene provides the missing end. This sample includes further DNA sequences coding for the same CDR3. The rearrangement joins TRBV4 to TRBJ1-3, with 11 nucleotides matching TRBD1. Trimming took 5 bases from V and 2 from J; bases not matched to a gene: 2. The CDR3 sequence is 15 residues long. CDR1 LGHDT and CDR2 YNNKQL come from the germline V gene (reference sequence). The CDR3 bases that were read are TGTGCCAGCAGCAGGGACAGGGGGACTGGAAATACG. Translated: CASSRDRGTGNT. The whole CDR3 protein reads CASSRDRGTGNTLYF.

This clone is classed as large. All gene names here are mouse names. This CDR3 is also generated by other DNA sequences in the sample. The CDR3 spells CASSMGGREDTQYF. The CDR3 DNA, read in part, is TGTGCCAGCAGTATGGGGGGCCGGGAAGAC. This sequence joins TRBV19 and TRBJ2-5; tentative D call: TRBD2 (7 bases). The read ends 4 residues early relative to the CDR3; the germline J gene fills the gap. The CDR3 length is 14 residues. Germline loops: CDR1 FNHDT, CDR2 SITEND (reference sequence).

Ten or more counts support this clone. Gene names and germline match the mouse. The read comes to an end 4 residues before the CDR3 does, leaving the germline J gene to fill in the end. The chain combines TRBV13-1 with TRBJ2-1, with D possibly TRBD1 on 5 matching bases. Per the germline V gene, CDR1 is NSHNY and CDR2 is SYGAGN. V was trimmed by 5 bases and J by 3 bases, leaving 12 bases between them. This CDR3 has 14 amino acids. Partial CDR3 DNA: TGTGCCAGCAGATTTCAGGGAATCTATGCT. It codes for CASRFQGIYA. The complete CDR3 reads CASRFQGIYAEQFF.

This clone was counted ten times or more. Gene labels here are mouse ones. The CDR3 end falls 4 residues outside the read, so it is completed with the germline J gene. The J gene is TRBJ2-3, the V gene TRBV17; TRBD2 might be the D (6 bases). V lost 3 bases and J lost 0, with 10 bases in between. Germline V gene sequence: CDR1 MNHDT, CDR2 YYDKIL. The length of the CDR3 is 15 residues. Incomplete CDR3 DNA: TGTGCTAGCAGTAGCTGGGGCCCTAGTGCAGAA. Translation: CASSSWGPSAE. The whole CDR3 region reads CASSSWGPSAETLYF.

The sample holds many counts of this clone. The gene names here belong to mouse. The DNA ends 4 residues before the CDR3 does, and the rest of the CDR3 is filled in from the germline J gene. The rearrangement joins TRBV13-2 to TRBJ2-1; 7 positions match TRBD1. In germline, CDR1 is NNHNN, CDR2 SYGAGS (reference sequence). The V segment lost 2 bases and the J segment 6 bases; nucleotides outside the gene matches: 8. The CDR3 runs 15 residues. Incomplete CDR3 DNA: TGTGCCAGCGGTGAAATCAGGGGGAGAGGTGCT. It translates to CASGEIRGRGA. The whole CDR3 protein reads CASGEIRGRGAEQFF.

This clone was counted a few times. Only one base separates this from a far larger clonotype, so it likely reflects a read error. The genes are named according to mouse. The observed sequence ends 4 residues before the CDR3 terminus, with the missing tail filled in from the germline J gene. The same CDR3 is also encoded by other DNA sequences in this sample. The rearrangement links TRBV14 to TRBJ2-7; perhaps TRBD1 as D (5 bases). CDR3 length equals 11 residues. V was shortened by 5 bases and J by 3 bases, with 6 bases between the two germline ends. The germline gives CDR1 SGHDT, CDR2 FRDEAV. The CDR3 loop reads CASRDNYEQYF. The sequenced CDR3 bases are TGTGCCAGCAGGGACAACTAT. The full variable domain, in which reference TRBV14 and TRBJ2-7 provide the parts outside the CDR3, is EAGVTQSPRYAVLQEGQAVSFWCDPISGHDTLYWYQQPRDQGPQLLVYFRDEAVIDNSQLPSDRFSAVRPKGTNSTLKIQSAKQGDTATYLCASRDNYEQYFGPGTRLTVL.

Turning to this clone: The gene names given are mouse names. The CDR3 DNA, read in part, is TGTGCTAGCAGTTTTCAGGGGGCGGCAGAA. This codes for CASSFQGAAE. The full CDR3 sequence reads CASSFQGAAETLYF. The J gene is TRBJ2-3, the V gene TRBV29; the match to TRBD1 covers 8 bases. The CDR3 extends 4 residues past the end of the read, so its final part is completed from the germline J gene. The length of the CDR3 is 14 residues. Germline CDR1 reads MSHET; CDR2 reads SYDVDS. V shed 3 bases and J 3 bases; nucleotides not matched to a gene: 2.

This clone was observed a handful of times. The gene names here belong to mouse. The missing CDR3 end, 4 residues past where the read stops, is filled in from the germline J gene. The chain is built from TRBV15 and TRBJ2-5; 13 bases map to TRBD2. Germline CDR1 and CDR2: SGHND and FRSKSL. The CDR3 has 16 residues. J was trimmed by 0 bases and V by 5 bases; bases with no gene match: 2. The CDR3 loop reads CASSRDWGGNQDTQYF. The sequenced part of the CDR3 DNA is TGTGCCAGCAGTCGGGACTGGGGGGGTAACCAAGAC.

This clone was seen repeatedly, ten times or more. Mouse germline and gene names are used. Distinct nucleotide sequences in the sample also encode this CDR3. The CDR3 here is CASGDADRGGERLFF. CDR3 bases read: TGTGCCAGCGGTGATGCGGACAGGGGAGGCGAA. The chain employs TRBV13-2 and TRBJ1-4; the match to TRBD1 covers 9 bases. The CDR3 extends 4 residues past the end of the read, so its final part is completed from the germline J gene. The CDR3 has 15 residues. CDR1 and CDR2 from the germline V gene are NNHNN and SYGAGS (reference sequence).

In its sample, this clone was seen many times. The gene names here belong to mouse. The CDR3 goes on 4 residues after the read ends, and that part is filled in from the germline J gene. The chain is built from TRBV19 and TRBJ2-3; TRBD2 aligns across 9 bases. Germline trimming cut 2 bases from V and 3 bases from J; bases unmatched to any gene: 1. Germline CDR1 and CDR2: FNHDT and SITEND (reference sequence). This CDR3 is 14 amino acids long. This CDR3 is CASSILGGAETLYF. CDR3 DNA (partial): TGTGCCAGCAGTATTCTGGGGGGGGCAGAA. Full variable domain (missing parts from reference TRBV19 and TRBJ2-3): GGIITQTPKFLIGQEGQKLTLKCQQNFNHDTMYWYRQDSGKGLRLIYYSITENDLQKGDLSEGYDASREKKSSFSLTVTSAQKNEMAVFLCASSILGGAETLYFGSGTRLTVL.

This clone was seen many times. Genes and germline come from the mouse. The read finishes 4 residues shy of the CDR3 end, and the germline J gene is used to complete it. The chain employs TRBV13-3 and TRBJ1-4; 8 bases are a match to TRBD1. Germline trimming cut 5 bases from V and 0 bases from J; bases unmatched to any gene: 3. The CDR3 runs 15 residues. Germline lookup yields CDR1 NNHDY and CDR2 SYVADS. CDR3 DNA (partial): TGTGCCAGCAGGGGACAGGCCCTTTCCAACGAA. It translates to CASRGQALSNE. The entire CDR3 reads CASRGQALSNERLFF.

This clone was counted between two and nine times. Any gene name here is a mouse gene name. The read ends 4 residues before the CDR3 terminus; that terminus is restored from the germline J gene. The chain links TRBV13-1 to TRBJ2-5, with 14 bases that match TRBD2. Germline CDR1 reads NSHNY; CDR2 reads SYGAGN. This CDR3 is 16 amino acids long. V lost 7 bases to trimming and J lost 0 bases; unmatched junction nucleotides: 4. The part of the CDR3 DNA that was read is TGTGCCAGCGGGACTGGGGGGGCCCATAACCAAGAC. The encoded protein is CASGTGGAHNQD. The whole CDR3 sequence is CASGTGGAHNQDTQYF.

By frequency in the sample, this clone is medium-sized. The genes and germline here are from mouse. The sequence runs out 4 residues before the end of the CDR3; the remainder is reconstructed from the germline J gene. The rearrangement links TRBV12-1 to TRBJ2-7; 8 bases align to TRBD1. The germline V gene encodes CDR1 SGHSN and CDR2 HYEKVE. This CDR3 contains 14 residues. Trimming took 2 bases from V and 2 from J; bases not matched to a gene: 4. The CDR3 loop reads CASSPGQGAYEQYF. Incomplete CDR3 DNA: TGTGCCAGCTCTCCAGGACAGGGCGCCTAT.

Many counts were recorded for this clone. Germline and genes here are mouse. From the germline J gene comes the end of the CDR3, since the read stops 4 residues before it. The genes are TRBV13-2 and TRBJ1-4, with TRBD1 matching over 9 bases. The CDR3 runs to 16 residues. Germline trimming cut 2 bases from V and 3 bases from J; bases unmatched to any gene: 5. CDR1 and CDR2 from the germline V gene are NNHNN and SYGAGS (reference sequence). CDR3 loop: CASGERDRATNERLFF. Partial CDR3 DNA: TGTGCCAGCGGTGAGAGGGACAGGGCAACCAACGAA.

This clone appeared many times. The genes are named according to mouse. The CDR3 end falls 4 residues outside the read, so it is completed with the germline J gene. The V and J genes are TRBV13-1 and TRBJ2-1, with 13 bases lining up with TRBD2. In germline, CDR1 is NSHNY, CDR2 SYGAGN. CDR3 length equals 16 residues. Germline trimming cut 6 bases from V and 3 bases from J; bases unmatched to any gene: 6. The CDR3 loop is CASTQGLGGRYAEQFF. Incomplete CDR3 DNA: TGTGCCAGCACTCAAGGACTGGGGGGGCGCTATGCT.